This T cell receptor (beta chain) was sequenced during a study of T cells in Graves' hyperthyroidism and ophthalmopathy. Study details: Initial diagnosis, before any treatment, was when peripheral blood was collected.

The study's findings and limits: Blood shared most expanded thyroid clonotypes above 0.001.

CDR3 size: 14 residues. The germline V gene encodes CDR1 GTSNPN and CDR2 SVGIG (reference sequence). The V and J ends lost 4 bases and 3 bases, in that order; junction bases with no gene match: 7. The TCR beta CDR3 regions underwent amplification using RNA transcripts as the source. RT-PCR in the first round (using the HTBI primer set) targeted the TCR CDR3. TCRdb independently ran MiXCR on the multiplex PCR reads; one entry per CDR3 protein. The top ten hold 15% to 19% of the sample, which has 650,000 to 700,000 distinct CDR3 sequences, 17% seen once. Patients counted as stable if ophthalmopathy did not develop within 18 months. This clonotype showed up many times. As yet, its antigen is unknown.

The specimen sequenced was blood. The gene calls are TRBV30 and TRBJ2-3; 7 bases agree with TRBD2. This TCR was sampled from a man aged 50 to 59 with Graves' hyperthyroidism. CDR3 in DNA: TGTGCCTGGAATGCGGGAGCAGAGACAGATACGCAGTATTTT. As protein: CAWNAGAETDTQYF.